This T cell receptor beta chain stems from a study of identical twins. Germline V lookup: CDR1 MNHEY, CDR2 SVGEGT. V trimming: 3 bases; J trimming: 5 bases; junction bases outside the gene matches: 6. This CDR3 has 14 amino acids. TCRdb passed the 5' RACE reads through MiXCR, listing each CDR3 protein once. This table holds 250,000 or so distinct CDR3 sequences, roughly 8.7% found once. A few counts support this clonotype. These sequences were also reported in another study, on yellow fever vaccine responses in identical twins.

This clonotype was sampled from a woman in her late teens or twenties in good health. The specimen was CD8+ T cells sorted from blood. V gene TRBV6-2 or TRBV6-3 combines with J gene TRBJ1-1; 7 bases map to TRBD1. This CDR3 reads CASSYRRGETEAFF. CDR3 coding DNA: TGTGCCAGCAGTTATCGCAGGGGGGAAACTGAAGCTTTCTTT.